This T cell receptor (beta chain) is from a study of T cells after posttransplantation cyclophosphamide. Data came from immunoSEQ multiplex PCR; TCRdb stores just in-frame clones and leaves some out. The sample presents more than 1,500 clones, none singletons. This clone is labeled medium-sized (0.01 to 0.1%). The CDR3 totals 16 residues. The germline CDR1 and CDR2 sequences are LGHNA and YSLEER. The junction had 6 bases not matched to a gene; V was cut back by 1 base and J by 1 base. Busulfan-fludarabine conditioning, marrow transplant, and cyclophosphamide on days +3 and +4 were administered. The clonotype comes from a male patient over 55 who received an allogeneic stem cell transplant from an unrelated donor, was CMV-positive, and had acute and chronic GVHD. A share of the T cells may be of graft donor origin. Material: PBMCs, obtained approximately 400 days after allogeneic stem cell transplant with posttransplant cyclophosphamide. V usage is TRBV4-3 and J usage is TRBJ2-7; 8 bases align to TRBD2. The CDR3 is CASSQASSGPSYEQYF. CDR3 DNA sequence: TGCGCCAGCAGCCAAGCATCTAGCGGGCCTTCCTACGAGCAGTACTTC.